The source of this TCR beta chain is a study of control samples from healthy donors and cancer patients (dated by TCRdb to the early 2020s). Receptor amplification or capture employed the immunoSEQ multiplex PCR assay. Not all clones reach the TCRdb copy of this immuneACCESS table, which keeps in-frame sequences only. Checked studies attribute under half of the gap to unresolved V genes and leave the rest unexplained. In all, the sample holds about 110,000 clones, and approximately 80% of those were seen once. Jointly, the top ten make up around 6.6% of the sample. Details on this clone: Its antigen has not been determined. No much larger clonotype is one base removed from it; base qualities were not supplied.

CDR1 and CDR2 are drawn from the germline V gene: MNHEY, SVGAGI. The CDR3 runs 13 amino acids, cysteine and phenylalanine included. The entry retains the CDR3 DNA only, 39 bases that are in frame from base 1. V is clipped by 7 bases and J by 0 bases, and the sequence between their germline boundaries is 9 bases long. Sequencing input: blood. The sequence joins TRBV6-5 to TRBJ1-1, with TRBD1 perhaps the D gene, on 6 matching bases. The clonotype was recovered from a man younger than 30 in good health. CDR3 loop: CASKQGMNTEAFF. The base sequence is TGTGCCAGCAAACAGGGCATGAACACTGAAGCTTTCTTT.